This TCR beta chain originates from a study of T cell clonality in common variable immunodeficiency. Germline-derived CDR1 and CDR2 are SGHTA and FQGNSA. V shed 0 bases, J shed 3 bases, and the junction held 7 bases outside the gene matches. The CDR3 loop spans 16 amino acids. Caucasian heritage predominated among both patients and controls. This clone was observed many times. Its antigen remains unidentified. Read sequence stops 3 residues before the CDR3 end, and the germline J gene provides the missing end. General observations from the study: What drives increased CVID clonality needs T cell subpopulation sequencing. Repertoire-complication correlations in CVID were limited by patient heterogeneity. Common variable immunodeficiency TCR beta sequences reportedly had fewer deletions and N-nucleotide insertions.

Sequencing was performed with immunoSEQ multiplex PCR; in TCRdb, only in-frame clones are kept and a portion is missing. This sample comprises around 52,000 clones, none seen once only. The sequence came from a person aged 18-69 years in good health. Source material: peripheral blood mononuclear cells. This chain links TRBV7-2 with TRBJ2-7, with 8 positions matching TRBD2. CDR3 amino acids: CASSLAVAGGFYEQYF. Partial CDR3 DNA: TGTGCCAGCAGCTTAGCAGTCGCGGGAGGCTTCTACGAG.